The rows below give T cell receptor beta chains drawn from one sample of a study of blood T cells in healthy people across ages. TCRdb processed the 5' RACE reads anew with MiXCR; each CDR3 protein has one entry. This sample yields roughly 1.7 million distinct CDR3 sequences, of which 30% to 35% are seen a single time; around 11% belongs to the top ten. Sequencing was performed on blood. The receptors derive from a woman aged 30 to 39 in good health. The CDR3 runs from the conserved cysteine through the conserved F or W.

J gene: TRBJ2-5
V gene: TRBV5-1
CDR3 length: 15
CDR3 protein: CASSFYGPMPETQYF

J gene: TRBJ2-5
V gene: TRBV9
CDR3 length: 17
CDR3 protein: CASSVGDSGGGFETQYF

J gene: TRBJ1-5
V gene: TRBV4-1
CDR3 length: 15
CDR3 protein: CASSQWLGSNQPQHF

J gene: TRBJ2-7
V gene: TRBV7-2
CDR3 length: 15
CDR3 protein: CASSLYSGQEYEQYF

J gene: TRBJ2-3
V gene: TRBV20-1
CDR3 length: 14
CDR3 protein: CSAIGGREPDTQYF

J gene: TRBJ2-5
V gene: TRBV21-1
CDR3 length: 15
CDR3 protein: CASSAGDRGYETQYF

J gene: TRBJ2-5
V gene: TRBV20-1
CDR3 length: 14
CDR3 protein: CSARPGTGVETQYF

J gene: TRBJ1-1
V gene: TRBV18
CDR3 length: 13
CDR3 protein: CASSPPGGYEAFF

J gene: TRBJ2-7
V gene: TRBV5-5
CDR3 length: 15
CDR3 protein: CASSLVGQGLDEQYF

J gene: TRBJ2-2
V gene: TRBV16
CDR3 length: 16
CDR3 protein: CASSQWAGANTGELFF

J gene: TRBJ2-7
V gene: TRBV10-3
CDR3 length: 14
CDR3 protein: CAISEPTVNYEQYF

J gene: TRBJ2-1
V gene: TRBV20-1
CDR3 length: 12
CDR3 protein: CSASNGGYEQFF

J gene: NA
V gene: TRBV14
CDR3 length: 16
CDR3 protein: CASSQYGGSYPHEQYF

J gene: TRBJ1-2
V gene: TRBV9
CDR3 length: 12
CDR3 protein: CASSKVGYGYTF

J gene: TRBJ2-7
V gene: TRBV6-5
CDR3 length: 12
CDR3 protein: CASKGLAGEQYF

J gene: TRBJ2-3
V gene: TRBV15
CDR3 length: 17
CDR3 protein: CATSRDHAGGPPVTQYF

J gene: TRBJ2-3
V gene: TRBV7-6
CDR3 length: 14
CDR3 protein: CASSFGAGQGGQYF

J gene: TRBJ1-1
V gene: TRBV5-1
CDR3 length: 13
CDR3 protein: CASSLTEGQVAFF

J gene: TRBJ2-1
V gene: TRBV29-1
CDR3 length: 16
CDR3 protein: CSVEFVTSGRANEQFF

J gene: TRBJ2-5
V gene: TRBV10-3
CDR3 length: 14
CDR3 protein: CAISGWQGGETQYF

J gene: TRBJ1-6
V gene: TRBV27
CDR3 length: 16
CDR3 protein: CASSFLQGARNSPLHF

J gene: TRBJ2-3
V gene: TRBV12-3/TRBV12-4
CDR3 length: 14
CDR3 protein: CASSPGGLTDTQYF

J gene: TRBJ2-7
V gene: TRBV20-1
CDR3 length: 12
CDR3 protein: CSATSGSYEQYF

J gene: TRBJ2-5
V gene: TRBV4-2
CDR3 length: 15
CDR3 protein: CASSQRSGVQETQYF

J gene: TRBJ2-3
V gene: TRBV20-1
CDR3 length: 16
CDR3 protein: CSARDPYRGYTDTQYF

J gene: TRBJ2-5
V gene: TRBV4-1
CDR3 length: 14
CDR3 protein: CASSLRTDQETQYF

J gene: NA
V gene: TRBV6-4
CDR3 length: 13
CDR3 protein: CATYMGQGYEQYF

J gene: TRBJ1-4
V gene: TRBV7-9
CDR3 length: 15
CDR3 protein: CASSLVRGGGEKLFF

J gene: TRBJ2-3
V gene: TRBV6-6
CDR3 length: 15
CDR3 protein: CASSTSGLAGDTQYF

J gene: TRBJ1-1
V gene: TRBV5-1
CDR3 length: 14
CDR3 protein: CASSSHGPDTEAFF

J gene: TRBJ2-1
V gene: TRBV7-9
CDR3 length: 16
CDR3 protein: CASGTGAGSSYNEQFF

J gene: TRBJ2-7
V gene: TRBV20-1
CDR3 length: 16
CDR3 protein: CSATTLGQGESYEQYF

J gene: TRBJ1-1
V gene: TRBV5-1
CDR3 length: 13
CDR3 protein: CASSLERGRAAFF

J gene: TRBJ1-5
V gene: TRBV4-2
CDR3 length: 15
CDR3 protein: CASSQDGADNQPQHF